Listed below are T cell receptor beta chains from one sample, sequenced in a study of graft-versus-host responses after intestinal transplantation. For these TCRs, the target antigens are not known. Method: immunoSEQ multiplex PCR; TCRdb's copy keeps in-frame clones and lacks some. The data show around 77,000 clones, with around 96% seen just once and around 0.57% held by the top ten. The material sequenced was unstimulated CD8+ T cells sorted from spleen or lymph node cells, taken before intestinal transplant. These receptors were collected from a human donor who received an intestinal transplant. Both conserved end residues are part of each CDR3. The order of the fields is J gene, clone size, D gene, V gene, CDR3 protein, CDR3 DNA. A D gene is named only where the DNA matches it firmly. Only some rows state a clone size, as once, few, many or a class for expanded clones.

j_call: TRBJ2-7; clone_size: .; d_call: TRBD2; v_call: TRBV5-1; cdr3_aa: CASSLRLAEFDEQYF; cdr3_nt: TGCGCCAGCAGCCTTCGACTAGCTGAGTTCGACGAGCAGTACTTC
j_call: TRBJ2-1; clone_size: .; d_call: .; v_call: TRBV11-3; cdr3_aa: CASSLLPTGSVNEQFF; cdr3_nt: TGTGCCAGCAGCTTACTGCCCACGGGGTCGGTCAATGAGCAGTTCTTC
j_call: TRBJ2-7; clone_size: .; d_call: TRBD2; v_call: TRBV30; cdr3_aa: CAWSGSGMALEQYF; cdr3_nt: TGTGCCTGGAGCGGTAGCGGGATGGCCCTTGAGCAGTACTTC
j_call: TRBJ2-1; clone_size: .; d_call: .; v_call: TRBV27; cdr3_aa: CASSRSGVGFRDEQFF; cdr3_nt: TGTGCCAGCAGCCGGTCTGGGGTCGGGTTTAGGGATGAGCAGTTCTTC
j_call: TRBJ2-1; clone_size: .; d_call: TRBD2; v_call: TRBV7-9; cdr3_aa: CASIASGVSEQFF; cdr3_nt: TGTGCCAGCATTGCTAGCGGGGTCAGTGAGCAGTTCTTC
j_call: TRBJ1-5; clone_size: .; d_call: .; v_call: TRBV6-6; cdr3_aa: CASKGMDGTQHF; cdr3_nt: TGTGCCAGCAAAGGGATGGACGGTACCCAGCATTTT
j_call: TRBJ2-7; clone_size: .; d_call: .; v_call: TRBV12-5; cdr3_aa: CASGWDLSSYEQYF; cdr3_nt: TGTGCTAGTGGTTGGGACCTCAGCTCCTACGAGCAGTACTTC
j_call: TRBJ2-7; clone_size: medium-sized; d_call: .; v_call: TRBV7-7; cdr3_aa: CASSPQGGYEQYF; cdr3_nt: TGTGCCAGCAGCCCGCAGGGGGGCTACGAGCAGTACTTC
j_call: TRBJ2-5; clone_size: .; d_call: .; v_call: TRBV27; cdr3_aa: CASSHQETQYF; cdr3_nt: TGTGCCAGCAGTCACCAAGAGACCCAGTACTTC
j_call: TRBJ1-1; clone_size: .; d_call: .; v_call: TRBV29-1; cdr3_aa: CSVEEPGGTEAFF; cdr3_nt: TGCAGCGTTGAGGAGCCGGGGGGCACTGAAGCTTTCTTT
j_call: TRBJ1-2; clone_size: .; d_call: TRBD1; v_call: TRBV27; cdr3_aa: CASSFSTGSYGYTF; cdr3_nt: TGTGCCAGCAGTTTCTCGACAGGGAGCTATGGCTACACCTTC
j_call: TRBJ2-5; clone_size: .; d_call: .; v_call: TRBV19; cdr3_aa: CASSLNPGFGETQYF; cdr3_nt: TGTGCCAGTAGTCTCAATCCAGGGTTCGGGGAGACCCAGTACTTC
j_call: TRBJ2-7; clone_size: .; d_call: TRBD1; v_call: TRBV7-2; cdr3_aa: CASSYRDRGYDEQYF; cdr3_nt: TGTGCCAGCAGCTATAGGGACAGGGGGTACGACGAGCAGTACTTC
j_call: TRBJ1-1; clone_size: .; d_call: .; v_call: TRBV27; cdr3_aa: CASSLWAGENTEAFF; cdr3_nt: TGTGCCAGCAGTTTATGGGCGGGGGAGAACACTGAAGCTTTCTTT
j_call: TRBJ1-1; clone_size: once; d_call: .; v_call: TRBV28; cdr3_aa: CASSLFGEMNTEAFF; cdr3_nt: TGTGCCAGCAGTTTATTCGGTGAAATGAACACTGAAGCTTTCTTT
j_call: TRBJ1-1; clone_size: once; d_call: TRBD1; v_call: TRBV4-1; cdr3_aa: CASSQAGTENTEAFF; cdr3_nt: TGCGCCAGCAGCCAAGCCGGGACAGAGAACACTGAAGCTTTCTTT
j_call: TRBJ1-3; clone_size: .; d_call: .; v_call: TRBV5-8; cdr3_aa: CASSLSTRTSGNTIYF; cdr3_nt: TGTGCCAGCAGCTTATCCACACGTACCTCTGGAAACACCATATATTTT
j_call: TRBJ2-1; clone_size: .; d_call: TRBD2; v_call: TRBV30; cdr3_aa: CAWSGAGVAGYNEQFF; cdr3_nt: TGTGCCTGGAGTGGGGCGGGGGTAGCGGGCTACAATGAGCAGTTCTTC
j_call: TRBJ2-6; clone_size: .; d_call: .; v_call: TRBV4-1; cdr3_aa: CASSQVLWARYSGANVLTF; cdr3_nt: TGCGCCAGCAGCCAAGTATTATGGGCCCGTTACTCTGGGGCCAACGTCCTGACTTTC
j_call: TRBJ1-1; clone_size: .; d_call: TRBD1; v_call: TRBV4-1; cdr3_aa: CASSQGQGWIAEAFF; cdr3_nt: TGCGCCAGCAGCCAAGGACAGGGATGGATCGCTGAAGCTTTCTTT
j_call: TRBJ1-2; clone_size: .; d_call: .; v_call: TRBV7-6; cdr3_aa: CASSSEGANYGYTF; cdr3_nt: TGTGCCAGCAGCTCCGAAGGGGCTAACTATGGCTACACCTTC
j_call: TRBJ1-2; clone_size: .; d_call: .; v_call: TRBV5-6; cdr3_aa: CASSLDFYGYIF; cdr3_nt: TGTGCCAGCAGCTTGGACTTCTATGGCTACATCTTC